This T cell receptor (beta chain) came from a study of CD8 T cells in ankylosing spondylitis. Regarding the study as a whole: Characteristic, it appeared, of ankylosing spondylitis blood was a TCR beta motif of several highly homologous variants. Reports of some motif variants in reactive arthritis synovial fluid and blood predate this one.

Each CDR3 protein gets one entry after TCRdb re-called the 5' RACE reads with MiXCR. The sample yields 350,000 or so distinct CDR3 sequences, roughly 8% seen once. The CDR3 sequence is 15 residues long. Germline CDR1 ENHRY, CDR2 SYGVKD. Unmatched junction bases numbered 9, after V lost 6 bases and J lost 6 bases. In its sample, this clonotype was seen a few times. Its antigen is still unknown. The chain joins TRBV10-3 to TRBJ2-1, with TRBD2 matching over 9 bases. The receptor comes from a male donor with ankylosing spondylitis. The source material was blood, either unsorted or a sorted T cell fraction (not recorded which). The CDR3 reads CAISPEGGRANEQFF. Here the CDR3 DNA reads TGTGCCATCAGCCCCGAGGGCGGGAGGGCCAATGAGCAGTTCTTC.